This T cell receptor beta chain was captured in a study of T cell changes during pregnancy in multiple sclerosis. The CDR3 sequence is 13 residues long. Germline CDR1 LNHNV, CDR2 YYDKDF (reference sequence). Trimming left V 0 bases short and J 6 bases short, with 8 bases between. Sequencing was performed with immunoSEQ multiplex PCR; in TCRdb, only in-frame clones are kept and a portion is missing. Of around 50,000 clones listed, around 92% are singletons. This material consisted of CD4+ T cells from peripheral blood mononuclear cells, taken in the third trimester of pregnancy. The TCR originated in a female donor with multiple sclerosis, enrolled in a pregnancy study. This chain links TRBV15 with TRBJ1-1; D is unresolved. This CDR3 is CATSRDRGAEAFF. In DNA form, the CDR3 reads TGTGCCACCAGCAGAGATCGCGGGGCTGAAGCTTTCTTT. Based on the CDR3 plus reference TRBV15 and TRBJ1-1, the full variable domain is DAMVIQNPRYQVTQFGKPVTLSCSQTLNHNVMYWYQQKSSQAPKLLFHYYDKDFNNEADTPDNFQSRRPNTSFCFLDIRSPGLGDTAMYLCATSRDRGAEAFFGQGTRLTVV.